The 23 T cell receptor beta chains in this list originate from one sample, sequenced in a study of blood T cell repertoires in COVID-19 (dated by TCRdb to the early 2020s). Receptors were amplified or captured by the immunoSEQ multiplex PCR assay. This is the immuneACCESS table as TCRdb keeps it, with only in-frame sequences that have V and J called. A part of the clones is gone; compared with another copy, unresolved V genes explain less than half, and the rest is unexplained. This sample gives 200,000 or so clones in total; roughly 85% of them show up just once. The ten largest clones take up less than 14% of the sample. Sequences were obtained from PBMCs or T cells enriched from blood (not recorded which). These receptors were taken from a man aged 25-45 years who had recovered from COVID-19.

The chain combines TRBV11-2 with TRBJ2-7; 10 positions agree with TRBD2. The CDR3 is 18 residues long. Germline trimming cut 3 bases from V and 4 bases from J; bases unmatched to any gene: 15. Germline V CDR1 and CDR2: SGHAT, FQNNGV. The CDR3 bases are TGTGCCAGCAGCTTTCTAGCGGGGGCCTCTGGGGTTTGGTACGAGCAGTACTTC. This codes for CASSFLAGASGVWYEQYF.

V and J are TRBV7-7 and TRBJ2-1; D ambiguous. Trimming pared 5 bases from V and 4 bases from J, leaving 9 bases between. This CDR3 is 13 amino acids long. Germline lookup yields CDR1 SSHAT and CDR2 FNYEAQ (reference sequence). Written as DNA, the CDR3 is TGTGCCAGCAGCCAAGACTGGTACAATGAGCAGTTCTTC. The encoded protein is CASSQDWYNEQFF.

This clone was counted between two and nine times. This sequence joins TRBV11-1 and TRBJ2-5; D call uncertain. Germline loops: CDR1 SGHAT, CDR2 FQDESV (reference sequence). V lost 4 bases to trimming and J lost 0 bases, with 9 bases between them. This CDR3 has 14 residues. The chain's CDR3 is CASSSTINQETQYF. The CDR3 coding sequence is TGTGCCAGCAGCTCGACAATAAACCAAGAGACCCAGTACTTC.

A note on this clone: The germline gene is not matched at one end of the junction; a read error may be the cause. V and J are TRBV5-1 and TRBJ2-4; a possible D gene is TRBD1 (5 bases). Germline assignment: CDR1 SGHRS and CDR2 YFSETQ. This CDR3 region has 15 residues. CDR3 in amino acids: CASSPSGHGSTDVHF. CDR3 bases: TGCGCCAGCAGCCCGTCCGGGCATGGATCGACAGATGTACACTTC.

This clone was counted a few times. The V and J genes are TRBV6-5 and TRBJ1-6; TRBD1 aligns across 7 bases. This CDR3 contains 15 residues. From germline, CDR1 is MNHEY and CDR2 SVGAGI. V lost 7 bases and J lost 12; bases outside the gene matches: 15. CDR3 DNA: TGTGCCAGCATCTGGGGCTTGAGGGGGCGCGAACCCCTCCACTTT. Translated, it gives CASIWGLRGREPLHF.

The DNA for the CDR3 is TGTGCCAGCAGCTTAGTCGGACAGTCCTCAGACGAGCAGTACTTC. It yields the protein CASSLVGQSSDEQYF. The genes are TRBV7-9 and TRBJ2-7; D perhaps matches TRBD1 (6 bases). V lost 1 base and J 5 bases, leaving 15 bases between the germline ends. This CDR3 has 15 amino acids. Germline lookup yields CDR1 SEHNR and CDR2 FQNEAQ (reference sequence).

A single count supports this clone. The CDR3 protein is CASTPGGVLYGYTF. CDR3 sequence (DNA): TGTGCCAGCACCCCGGGGGGGGTACTCTATGGCTACACCTTC. The V and J genes are TRBV7-2 and TRBJ1-2; possibly TRBD1 for D (5 bases). This CDR3 comprises 14 residues. The V end was cut by 7 bases, the J end by 4 bases, with 16 bases between. Germline loops: CDR1 SGHTA, CDR2 FQGNSA. Based on the CDR3 plus reference TRBV7-2 and TRBJ1-2, the full variable domain is GAGVSQSPSNKVTEKGKDVELRCDPISGHTALYWYRQSLGQGLEFLIYFQGNSAPDKSGLPSDRFSAERTGGSVSTLTIQRTQQEDSAVYLCASTPGGVLYGYTFGSGTRLTVV.

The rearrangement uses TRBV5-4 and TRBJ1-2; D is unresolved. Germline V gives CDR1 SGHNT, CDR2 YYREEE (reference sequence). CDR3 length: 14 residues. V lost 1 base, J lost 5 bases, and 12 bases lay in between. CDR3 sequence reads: CASSLWQVRYGYTF. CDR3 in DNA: TGTGCCAGCAGCTTGTGGCAGGTTCGGTATGGCTACACCTTC. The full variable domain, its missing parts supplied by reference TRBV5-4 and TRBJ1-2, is ETGVTQSPTHLIKTRGQQVTLRCSSQSGHNTVSWYQQALGQGPQFIFQYYREEENGRGNFPPRFSGLQFPNYSSELNVNALELDDSALYLCASSLWQVRYGYTFGSGTRLTVV.

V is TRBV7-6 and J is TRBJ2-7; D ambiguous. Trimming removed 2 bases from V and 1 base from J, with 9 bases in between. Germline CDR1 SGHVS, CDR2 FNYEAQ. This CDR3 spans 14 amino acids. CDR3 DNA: TGTGCCAGCAGCTTAAGGCAGGAATCCTACGAGCAGTACTTC. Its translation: CASSLRQESYEQYF. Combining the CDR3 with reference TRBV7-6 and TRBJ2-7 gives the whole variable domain GAGVSQSPRYKVTKRGQDVALRCDPISGHVSLYWYRQALGQGPEFLTYFNYEAQQDKSGLPNDRFSAERPEGSISTLTIQRTEQRDSAMYRCASSLRQESYEQYFGPGTRLTVT.

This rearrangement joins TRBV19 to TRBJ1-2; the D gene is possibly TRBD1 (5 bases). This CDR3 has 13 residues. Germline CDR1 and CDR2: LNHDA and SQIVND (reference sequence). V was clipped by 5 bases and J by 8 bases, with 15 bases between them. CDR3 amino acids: CASSPTAGEGYTF. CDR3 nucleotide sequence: TGTGCCAGTAGTCCCACGGCGGGGGAAGGCTACACCTTC. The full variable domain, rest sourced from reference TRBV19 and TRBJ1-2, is DGGITQSPKYLFRKEGQNVTLSCEQNLNHDAMYWYRQDPGQGLRLIYYSQIVNDFQKGDIAEGYSVSREKKESFPLTVTSAQKNPTAFYLCASSPTAGEGYTFGSGTRLTVV.

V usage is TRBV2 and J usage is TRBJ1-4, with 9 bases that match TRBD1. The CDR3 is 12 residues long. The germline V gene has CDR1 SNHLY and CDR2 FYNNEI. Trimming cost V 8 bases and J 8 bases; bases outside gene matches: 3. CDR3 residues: CASRQGEEKLFF. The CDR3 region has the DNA TGTGCCAGCCGACAGGGGGAAGAAAAACTGTTTTTT.

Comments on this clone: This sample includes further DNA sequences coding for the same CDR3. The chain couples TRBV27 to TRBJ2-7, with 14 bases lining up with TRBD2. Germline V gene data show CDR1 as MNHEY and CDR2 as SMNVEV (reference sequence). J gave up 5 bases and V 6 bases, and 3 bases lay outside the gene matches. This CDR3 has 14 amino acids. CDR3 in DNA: TGTGCCAGCAGGCCGGGACTAGCGGGAGACGAGCAGTACTTC. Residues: CASRPGLAGDEQYF.

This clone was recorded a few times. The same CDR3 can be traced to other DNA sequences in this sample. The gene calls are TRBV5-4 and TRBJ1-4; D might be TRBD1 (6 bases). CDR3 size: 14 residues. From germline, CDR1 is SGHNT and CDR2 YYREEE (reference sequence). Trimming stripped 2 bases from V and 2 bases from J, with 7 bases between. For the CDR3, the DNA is TGTGCCAGCAGCTTAGGACAGACTAATGAAAAACTGTTTTTT. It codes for CASSLGQTNEKLFF.

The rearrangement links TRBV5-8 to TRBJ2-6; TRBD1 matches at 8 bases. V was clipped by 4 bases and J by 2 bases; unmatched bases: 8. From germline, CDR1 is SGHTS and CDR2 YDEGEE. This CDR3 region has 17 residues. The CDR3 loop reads CASSIRQGRAGANVLTF. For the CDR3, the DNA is TGTGCCAGCAGCATCCGACAGGGGCGGGCTGGGGCCAACGTCCTGACTTTC.

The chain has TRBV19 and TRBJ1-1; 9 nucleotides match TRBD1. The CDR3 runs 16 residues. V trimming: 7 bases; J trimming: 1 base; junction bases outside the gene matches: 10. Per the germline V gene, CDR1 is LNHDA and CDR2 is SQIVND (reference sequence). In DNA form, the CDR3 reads TGTGCCAGTATTAGGGGGACAGGGTCCCAGAACACTGAAGCTTTCTTT. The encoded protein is CASIRGTGSQNTEAFF.

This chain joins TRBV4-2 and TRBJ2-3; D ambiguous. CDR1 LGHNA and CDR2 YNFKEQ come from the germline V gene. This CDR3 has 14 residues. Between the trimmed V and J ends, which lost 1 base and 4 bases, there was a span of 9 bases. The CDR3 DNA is TGTGCCAGCAGCCAAGGTATTATCTCAGATACGCAGTATTTT. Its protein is CASSQGIISDTQYF.

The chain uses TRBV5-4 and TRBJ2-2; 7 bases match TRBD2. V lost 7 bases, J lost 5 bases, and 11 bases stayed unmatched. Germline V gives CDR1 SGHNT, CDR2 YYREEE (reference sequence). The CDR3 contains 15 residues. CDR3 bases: TGTGCCAGCCCCATGGGGGGGGGTGGTACCGGGGAGCTGTTTTTT. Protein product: CASPMGGGGTGELFF.

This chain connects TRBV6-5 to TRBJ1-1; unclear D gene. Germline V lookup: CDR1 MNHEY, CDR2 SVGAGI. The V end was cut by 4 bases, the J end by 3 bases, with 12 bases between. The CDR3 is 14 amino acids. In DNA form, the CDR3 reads TGTGCCAGCAGTTCGGCCGACACCTACACTGAAGCTTTCTTT. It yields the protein CASSSADTYTEAFF.

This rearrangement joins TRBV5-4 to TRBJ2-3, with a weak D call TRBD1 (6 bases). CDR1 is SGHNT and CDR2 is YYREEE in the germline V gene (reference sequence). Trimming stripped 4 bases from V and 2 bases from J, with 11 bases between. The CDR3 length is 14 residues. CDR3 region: CASSPGQNTDTQYF. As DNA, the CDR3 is TGTGCCAGCAGCCCCGGACAGAACACAGATACGCAGTATTTT.

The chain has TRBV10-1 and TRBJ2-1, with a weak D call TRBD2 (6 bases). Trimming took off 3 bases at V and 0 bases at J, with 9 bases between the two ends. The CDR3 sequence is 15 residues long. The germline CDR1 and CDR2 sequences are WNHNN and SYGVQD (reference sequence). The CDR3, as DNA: TGCGCCAGCAGTGACCCCGGGAGCTCCTACAATGAGCAGTTCTTC. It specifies CASSDPGSSYNEQFF.

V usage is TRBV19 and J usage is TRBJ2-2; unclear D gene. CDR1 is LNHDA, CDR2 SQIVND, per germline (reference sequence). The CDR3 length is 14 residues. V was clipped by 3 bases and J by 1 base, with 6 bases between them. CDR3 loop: CASSIPKNTGELFF. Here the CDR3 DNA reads TGTGCCAGTAGTATCCCCAAGAACACCGGGGAGCTGTTTTTT.

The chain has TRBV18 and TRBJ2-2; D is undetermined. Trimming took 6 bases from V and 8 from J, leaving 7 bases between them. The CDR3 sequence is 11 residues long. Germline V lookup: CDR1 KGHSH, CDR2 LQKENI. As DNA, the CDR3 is TGTGCCAGCTCGCAACAGGGGGAGCTGTTTTTT. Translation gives CASSQQGELFF.

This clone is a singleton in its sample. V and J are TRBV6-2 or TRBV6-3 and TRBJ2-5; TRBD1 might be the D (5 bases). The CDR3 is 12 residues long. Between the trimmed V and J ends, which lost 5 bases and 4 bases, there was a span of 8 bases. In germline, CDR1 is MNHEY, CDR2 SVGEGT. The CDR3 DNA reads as TGTGCCAGCAGTAGCGACAGAGAGACCCAGTACTTC. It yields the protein CASSSDRETQYF.